The sample holds a few counts of the clone carrying this TCR beta chain. The target antigen is unknown. The sample comes from a study of identical twins. Study-level results: A cross-sectional statistical analysis, not follow-up of the same donors, supported the conclusions.

Using its own MiXCR run on the 5' RACE reads, TCRdb lists one record per CDR3 protein. The repertoire has nearly 200,000 distinct CDR3 sequences, less than 20% of them found once; the top ten carry 40% to 45%. V lost 9 bases, J lost 2 bases, and 4 bases stayed unmatched. Per the germline V gene, CDR1 is SNHLY and CDR2 is FYNNEI. The CDR3 has 12 residues. These data also featured in a second study, about T cells expressing NK-cell markers.

The rearrangement joins TRBV2 to TRBJ2-7, with 7 bases identical to TRBD1. Sequencing used CD8+ T cells sorted from blood. The TCR originated in a woman aged 18-29 years in good health. CDR3 sequence: CASRQGTYEQYF. The CDR3 coding sequence is TGTGCCAGTCGACAGGGCACCTACGAGCAGTACTTC.